Each of the 24 T cell receptor beta chains below was sequenced from the same sample in a study of vaccination and CD4 T cells after COVID-19. These TCRs' antigens remain unknown. The treatment: 10-day PBMC culture with coronavirus spike peptide pools or control peptides (ViraFEST assay). CD4+ T cells that had been cultured provided DNA sequenced with the Oncomine TCR Beta short-read assay. TCRdb passed the PCR reads through MiXCR, listing each CDR3 protein once. This table has fewer than 15,000 distinct CDR3 sequences, 40% to 50% appearing once. Sequencing used CD4+ T cells from blood, cultured in vitro. The receptors were gathered from a human donor who had recovered from COVID-19.

Comments on this clonotype: One junction end disagrees with the germline gene, perhaps due to a read error. The genes are TRBV12-3 or TRBV12-4 and TRBJ1-2; D unresolved. The CDR3 spans 12 residues. As DNA, the CDR3 is TGTGCCAGCAGTTTACCCCTCTCGGACCCGCAGTTC. It specifies CASSLPLSDPQF.

This clonotype was picked up a small number of times. This chain joins TRBV11-2 and TRBJ2-5; D call uncertain. The CDR3 is 14 amino acids. V shed 5 bases and J shed 5 bases, with 15 bases lying between them. Germline V gives CDR1 SGHAT, CDR2 FQNNGV. The CDR3 loop reads CASSPASRRETQYF. The DNA of the CDR3 is TGTGCCAGCAGCCCCGCCTCGCGCCGGGAGACCCAGTACTTC. The whole variable domain, filled in from reference TRBV11-2 and TRBJ2-5, reads EAGVAQSPRYKIIEKRQSVAFWCNPISGHATLYWYQQILGQGPKLLIQFQNNGVVDDSQLPKDRFSAERLKGVDSTLKIQPAKLEDSAVYLCASSPASRRETQYFGPGTRLLVL.

The chain has TRBV5-1 and TRBJ1-6, with D unclear. V lost 0 bases and J 7 bases, leaving 11 bases between the germline ends. The CDR3 loop spans 15 amino acids. Germline lookup yields CDR1 SGHRS and CDR2 YFSETQ. The CDR3: CASSLAETRNSPLHF. The CDR3 nucleotides read TGCGCCAGCAGCTTGGCCGAAACCCGGAATTCACCCCTCCACTTT.

This clonotype occurred a few times. This CDR3 is CAWNAGDDGYTF. CDR3 DNA: TGTGCCTGGAACGCTGGGGATGATGGCTACACCTTC. The V and J genes are TRBV30 and TRBJ1-2; D not resolved. This CDR3 comprises 12 residues. The germline gives CDR1 GTSNPN, CDR2 SVGIG (reference sequence). V dropped 4 bases and J dropped 6 bases, with 12 bases sitting between them. Combining the CDR3 with reference TRBV30 and TRBJ1-2 gives the whole variable domain SQTIHQWPATLVQPVGSPLSLECTVEGTSNPNLYWYRQAAGRGLQLLFYSVGIGQISSEVPQNLSASRPQDRQFILSSKKLLLSDSGFYLCAWNAGDDGYTFGSGTRLTVV.

This clonotype was counted a few times. This chain joins TRBV6-2 or TRBV6-3 and TRBJ1-5, with a possible D match to TRBD1 (5 bases). This CDR3 is 19 amino acids long. Germline lookup yields CDR1 MNHEY and CDR2 SVGEGT. Trimming took 7 bases from V and 3 from J, leaving 28 bases between them. The CDR3 sequence is CASTQARTSGTPDNQPQHF. The CDR3 region has the DNA TGTGCCAGCACCCAGGCCCGCACCTCAGGGACTCCCGACAATCAGCCCCAGCATTTT.

The rearrangement links TRBV7-8 to TRBJ2-6; possibly TRBD1 for D (6 bases). The CDR3 totals 20 residues. V gave up 5 bases and J gave up 0 bases, with 23 bases separating them. CDR1 SGHVS and CDR2 FQNEAQ come from the germline V gene. The CDR3 loop reads CASSTQTGNPLSSGANVLTF. CDR3 nucleotides: TGTGCCAGCAGCACTCAGACAGGTAATCCATTGAGCTCTGGGGCCAACGTCCTGACTTTC.

For this clonotype: Mismatch with germline at one junction end may stem from a read error. This sequence joins TRBV2 and TRBJ1-5; D remains ambiguous. The CDR3 length is 15 residues. Germline values: CDR1 SNHLY, CDR2 FYNNEI. CDR3 sequence (DNA): TGTGGCAGCAGTGAATCAGGAGGGAGCAATCAGCCCCAGCATTTT. The encoded protein is CGSSESGGSNQPQHF.

This clonotype has a handful of counts. V gene TRBV19 combines with J gene TRBJ1-2, with a tentative D call TRBD1 (5 bases). The V gene's germline CDR1 is LNHDA and CDR2 SQIVND (reference sequence). This CDR3 comprises 13 residues. The ends were cut back, 6 bases at V and 2 bases at J, with 10 bases in the middle. Here the CDR3 reads CASRNEGNYGYTF. CDR3 sequence (DNA): TGTGCCAGTAGGAACGAGGGGAACTATGGCTACACCTTC.

V is TRBV5-4 and J is TRBJ1-6; D gene uncertain. Germline values: CDR1 SGHNT, CDR2 YYREEE (reference sequence). The CDR3 covers 15 residues. Trimming took off 6 bases at V and 7 bases at J, with 17 bases between the two ends. Written as DNA, the CDR3 is TGTGCCAGCAAGGAGACGTTCTCGTTCAATTCACCCCTCCACTTT. Translation gives CASKETFSFNSPLHF.

The rearrangement uses TRBV30 and TRBJ2-3; 9 nucleotides agree with TRBD2. Germline CDR1 GTSNPN, CDR2 SVGIG (reference sequence). The CDR3 totals 13 residues. The CDR3 spells CAGLIAGADTQYF. The CDR3 DNA follows: TGTGCTGGGTTAATAGCGGGAGCAGATACGCAGTATTTT. The variable domain in full, with the rest retrieved from reference TRBV30 and TRBJ2-3, is SQTIHQWPATLVQPVGSPLSLECTVEGTSNPNLYWYRQAAGRGLQLLFYSVGIGQISSEVPQNLSASRPQDRQFILSSKKLLLSDSGFYLCAGLIAGADTQYFGPGTRLTVL.

This chain links TRBV7-2 with TRBJ1-3; possibly TRBD1 for D (5 bases). The CDR3 is 15 amino acids. Germline V gene sequence: CDR1 SGHTA, CDR2 FQGNSA. Deletions cut 3 bases from V and 4 bases from J, with 13 bases between. The CDR3 DNA follows: TGTGCCAGCAGCTTGTCCGGGACGACGGGAAACACCATATATTTT. Amino acids: CASSLSGTTGNTIYF.

Of note for this clonotype: The junction differs from germline at one of its ends, possibly a read error. The rearrangement links TRBV19 to TRBJ1-1, with no clear D. Germline V CDR1 and CDR2: LNHDA, SQIVND (reference sequence). The CDR3 loop spans 13 amino acids. CDR3 loop: CASTIITGTEAFF. In nucleotides, the CDR3 is TGTGCCAGTACTATAATAACCGGGACTGAAGCTTTCTTT.

Judged by abundance, this clonotype is medium-sized. The chain recombines TRBV27 with TRBJ1-2, with unresolved D. Germline CDR1 reads MNHEY; CDR2 reads SMNVEV (reference sequence). Trimming pared 2 bases from V and 2 bases from J, leaving 6 bases between. This CDR3 comprises 13 residues. The CDR3 loop is CASSLGANYGYTF. The CDR3 nucleotides are TGTGCCAGCAGTTTAGGTGCGAACTATGGCTACACCTTC.

This chain joins TRBV5-5 and TRBJ1-6, with D possibly TRBD1 on 5 matching bases. V was cut by 2 bases and J by 2 bases, with 8 bases left in between. The CDR3 extends over 15 amino acids. Germline V lookup: CDR1 SGHKS, CDR2 YYEKEE (reference sequence). The CDR3 here is CASSFGGAYNSPLHF. The CDR3 nucleotides are TGTGCCAGCAGCTTCGGAGGGGCCTATAATTCACCCCTCCACTTT.

The V call is TRBV7-9, the J call TRBJ1-2, with 7 positions matching TRBD1. Per the germline V gene, CDR1 is SEHNR and CDR2 is FQNEAQ (reference sequence). V dropped 5 bases and J dropped 3; count of bases not matched to a gene: 3. CDR3 length: 13 amino acids. As DNA, the CDR3 is TGTGCCAGCAGCGAAACAGGGGACTATGGCTACACCTTC. It yields the protein CASSETGDYGYTF.

This clonotype has more than one count but fewer than ten. The chain links TRBV2 to TRBJ2-7, with a possible D match to TRBD2 (6 bases). The CDR3 is made up of 13 amino acids. V was pared by 7 bases and J by 7 bases, with 17 bases between. Germline V gene lookup returns CDR1 SNHLY and CDR2 FYNNEI. The CDR3 loop is CASNPSSAGEQYF. Here the CDR3 DNA reads TGTGCCAGCAACCCCTCGAGCGCGGGGGAGCAGTACTTC.

This clonotype is labeled as large. The CDR3: CASSEQGQGTEAFF. In nucleotides, the CDR3 is TGTGCCAGCAGTGAACAAGGACAGGGCACTGAAGCTTTCTTT. The chain recombines TRBV6-1 with TRBJ1-1; TRBD1 agrees at 8 bases. The CDR3 spans 14 residues. V gave up 2 bases and J gave up 4 bases; unmatched junction bases: 3. Germline CDR1 and CDR2: MNHNS and SASEGT.

The chain has TRBV4-2 and TRBJ1-1; D uncertain. The CDR3 contains 14 residues. CDR1 and CDR2 from the germline V gene are LGHNA and YNFKEQ. V lost 7 bases and J lost 3, with 15 bases in between. Written as DNA, the CDR3 is TGTGCCAGCATAAAAGCGGGTACGGACACTGAAGCTTTCTTT. It codes for CASIKAGTDTEAFF.

J is TRBJ1-2 and V is TRBV6-1, with 7 bases identical to TRBD1. CDR1 MNHNS and CDR2 SASEGT come from the germline V gene. The CDR3 contains 13 residues. The V segment lost 6 bases and the J segment 7 bases; nucleotides outside the gene matches: 8. The CDR3 spells CASSRAQGFGYTF. The CDR3 DNA sequence: TGTGCCAGCAGCCGCGCACAGGGGTTTGGCTACACCTTC.

The CDR3 region has the DNA TGTGCCAGCTCACCTGAGGGGGGCGGCGGCTACACCTTC. Translated: CASSPEGGGGYTF. The chain carries TRBV18 and TRBJ1-2, with a weak D call TRBD1 (6 bases). The germline V and J ends were trimmed by 3 bases and 8 bases, with 13 bases remaining between them. The CDR3 sequence is 13 residues long. CDR1 and CDR2 (germline): KGHSH, LQKENI. Full variable domain (missing parts from reference TRBV18 and TRBJ1-2): NAGVMQNPRHLVRRRGQEARLRCSPMKGHSHVYWYRQLPEEGLKFMVYLQKENIIDESGMPKERFSAEFPKEGPSILRIQQVVRGDSAAYFCASSPEGGGGYTFGSGTRLTVV.

This chain links TRBV7-2 with TRBJ2-2; D is unresolved. CDR3 length: 14 residues. Trimming shortened V by 5 bases and J by 2 bases, and 9 bases separated the two germline ends. The V gene's germline CDR1 is SGHTA and CDR2 FQGNSA. CDR3 region: CASSRRINTGELFF. The CDR3 DNA sequence: TGTGCCAGCAGCCGAAGGATAAACACCGGGGAGCTGTTTTTT.

This clonotype was seen a handful of times. The rearrangement joins TRBV5-4 to TRBJ1-1; weak D call: TRBD1 (5 bases). The CDR3 loop spans 14 amino acids. The V and J ends lost 4 bases and 3 bases respectively, with 13 bases between them. From germline, CDR1 is SGHNT and CDR2 YYREEE (reference sequence). CDR3 sequence: CASSRSQTDTEAFF. As DNA, the CDR3 is TGTGCCAGCAGCCGAAGCCAGACAGACACTGAAGCTTTCTTT.

V is TRBV11-2 and J is TRBJ2-1, with D tentatively TRBD2 (5 bases). V gave up 3 bases and J gave up 6 bases, with 12 bases separating them. The CDR3 has 14 amino acids. Germline assignment: CDR1 SGHAT and CDR2 FQNNGV. CDR3 protein: CASSFSLAGNEQFF. The CDR3 DNA is TGTGCCAGCAGCTTCTCTCTAGCTGGCAATGAGCAGTTCTTC.

This clonotype is large (0.1 to 1%) in the sample. The chain links TRBV2 to TRBJ1-2; D remains ambiguous. Trimming shortened V by 0 bases and J by 5 bases, and 13 bases separated the two germline ends. From germline, CDR1 is SNHLY and CDR2 FYNNEI. The length of the CDR3 is 15 residues. CDR3 sequence: CASSEAPNVPYGYTF. Here the CDR3 DNA reads TGTGCCAGCAGTGAAGCGCCAAATGTACCGTATGGCTACACCTTC.